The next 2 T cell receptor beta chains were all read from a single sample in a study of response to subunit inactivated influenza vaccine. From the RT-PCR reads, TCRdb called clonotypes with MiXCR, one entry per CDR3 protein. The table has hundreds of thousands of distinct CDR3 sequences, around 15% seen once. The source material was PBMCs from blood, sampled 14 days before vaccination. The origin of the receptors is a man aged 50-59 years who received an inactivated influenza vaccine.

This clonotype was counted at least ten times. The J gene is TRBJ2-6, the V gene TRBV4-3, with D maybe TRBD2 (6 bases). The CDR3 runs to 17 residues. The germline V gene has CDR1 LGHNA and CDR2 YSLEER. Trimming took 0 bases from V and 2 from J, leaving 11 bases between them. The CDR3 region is CASSQEIPGAGANVLTF. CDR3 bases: TGCGCCAGCAGCCAAGAAATTCCGGGGGCTGGGGCCAACGTCCTGACTTTC.

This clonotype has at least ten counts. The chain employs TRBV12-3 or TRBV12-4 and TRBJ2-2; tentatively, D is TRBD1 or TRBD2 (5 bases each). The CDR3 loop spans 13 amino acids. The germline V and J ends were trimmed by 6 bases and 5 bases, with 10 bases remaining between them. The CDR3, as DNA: TGTGCCAGCAGGGGGGTGGAGACCGGGGAGCTGTTTTTT. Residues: CASRGVETGELFF.